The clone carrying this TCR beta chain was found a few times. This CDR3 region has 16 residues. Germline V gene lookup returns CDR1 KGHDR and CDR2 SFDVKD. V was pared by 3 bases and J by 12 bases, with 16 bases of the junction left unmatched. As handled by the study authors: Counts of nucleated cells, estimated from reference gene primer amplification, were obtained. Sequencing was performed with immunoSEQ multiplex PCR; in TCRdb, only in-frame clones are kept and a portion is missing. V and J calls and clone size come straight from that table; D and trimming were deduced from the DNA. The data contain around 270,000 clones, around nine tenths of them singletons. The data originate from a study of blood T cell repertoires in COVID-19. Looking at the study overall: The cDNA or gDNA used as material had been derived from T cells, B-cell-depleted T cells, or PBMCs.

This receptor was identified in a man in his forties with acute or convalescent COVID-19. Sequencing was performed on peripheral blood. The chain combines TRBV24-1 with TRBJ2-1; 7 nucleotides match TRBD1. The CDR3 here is CATSDSRVGGQLVQFF. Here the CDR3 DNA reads TGTGCCACCAGTGATAGCAGGGTTGGGGGACAGTTAGTGCAGTTCTTC.